Sequencing of this T cell receptor (beta chain) was carried out in a study of CD8+ T cells in alopecia areata. Study-wide background: Treated patients swallowed 5 to 10 mg of oral tofacitinib twice daily.

Study observations and caveats: More clonal than normal scalp was lesional scalp, particularly alopecia totalis/universalis. Against the mouse data, patients shared TCRs less clearly, possibly for HLA reasons.

This clone occurred a few times. What it binds is unknown. In each case, RNA was isolated and then reverse transcribed into cDNA as the sequencing template. This table comes from immunoSEQ multiplex PCR, and its TCRdb copy is limited to in-frame clones, with some not included. This sample has more than 100,000 clones, with 58% found just once. After removal of 5 bases from V and 11 bases from J, the junction contained 13 bases not matched to a gene. The CDR3 is made up of 14 amino acids. CDR1 and CDR2 (germline): MNHNY, SVGAGI (reference sequence). The clonotype originates from a human donor with alopecia areata. The chain joins TRBV6-6 to TRBJ1-1; 8 bases match TRBD1. The source material was CD4+ T cells sorted from blood, sampled at week 0. CDR3 amino acids: CASSTRQGNGAAFF. CDR3 coding DNA: TGTGCCAGCAGTACACGACAGGGGAACGGTGCGGCTTTCTTT.